The T cell receptor beta chain under discussion was sequenced for a study of shared clonotypes between healthy human individuals. CD45RO-negative, CCR7-selected cells formed the naive CD8 fraction, which excluded terminally differentiated effector memory CD45RA+ cells. Concerning this clone itself: What it recognizes is unknown.

The CDR3 extends over 15 amino acids. V was pared by 7 bases and J by 10 bases, with 11 bases of the junction left unmatched. The germline V gene has CDR1 MNHEY and CDR2 SVGAGI. Produced via immunoSEQ multiplex PCR; TCRdb's table is partial and in-frame only. The data show approximately 2,200,000 clones, about 93% seen once. Whole-study findings and limits: Non-shared clonotypes showed lower generation probabilities than clonotypes common to all four donors. With a few donors compared, around 5% of naive CD4 clonotypes were shared. Sequencing depth was a factor that was expected to affect clonotype sharing among donors.

This TCR derives from a man aged 18-30 years in good health. Some clones in this sample may be carry-over from other donors' samples. V and J are TRBV6-5 and TRBJ2-1; 12 positions agree with TRBD2. Sequenced input: naive CD8+ T cells from PBMCs. The CDR3 region is CASTLWLAGGQEQFF. The DNA for the CDR3 is TGTGCCAGCACCTTGTGGCTAGCGGGAGGGCAGGAGCAGTTCTTC.